These 32 T cell receptor beta chains share one sample of origin, sequenced in a study of blood T cell repertoires in COVID-19. Only in-frame clones appear in the TCRdb table, and some are missing; sequencing was by immunoSEQ multiplex PCR. Of under 250,000 clones listed, around 81% are singletons. The specimen was peripheral blood. The receptors were sampled from a woman aged 25 to 39 who had recovered from COVID-19.

This chain links TRBV2 with TRBJ1-2; 7 nucleotides agree with TRBD1. V lost 6 bases, J lost 7 bases, and 5 bases stayed unmatched. Germline values: CDR1 SNHLY, CDR2 FYNNEI. This CDR3 has 12 amino acids. CDR3 sequence (DNA): TGTGCCAGCAGGGAACCAGGGGGTGGCTACACCTTC. It translates to CASREPGGGYTF.

The chain recombines TRBV4-1 with TRBJ2-1; 7 bases fit TRBD2. CDR1 and CDR2 (germline): MGHRA, YSYEKL. Germline trimming cut 3 bases from V and 4 bases from J; bases unmatched to any gene: 9. The CDR3 length is 16 residues. CDR3 bases: TGCGCCAGCAGCCACCCGGAAAGAGCGGGGTACAATGAGCAGTTCTTC. This codes for CASSHPERAGYNEQFF.

The chain combines TRBV30 with TRBJ2-7, with 7 bases identical to TRBD2. The CDR3 is 13 residues long. In germline, CDR1 is GTSNPN, CDR2 SVGIG (reference sequence). Losses at the gene ends were 2 bases for V and 2 bases for J; bases not matched to a gene: 3. This CDR3 reads CAWSWGGPYEQYF. The CDR3 nucleotides are TGTGCCTGGAGTTGGGGGGGACCCTACGAGCAGTACTTC.

The chain recombines TRBV9 with TRBJ2-2; D is unclear. Looked up from germline, CDR1 is SGDLS and CDR2 is YYNGEE. V lost 1 base to trimming and J lost 2 bases, with 9 bases between them. The CDR3 length is 15 residues. CDR3 DNA sequence: TGTGCCAGCAGCGTATTATTAGATAACACCGGGGAGCTGTTTTTT. This translates into CASSVLLDNTGELFF.

The chain joins TRBV7-9 to TRBJ2-5; D may be TRBD1 (5 bases). This CDR3 is 14 amino acids long. In germline, CDR1 is SEHNR, CDR2 FQNEAQ (reference sequence). V was cut by 6 bases and J by 7 bases, with 18 bases left in between. The CDR3 here is CASRDLRVRGTQYF. In nucleotides, the CDR3 is TGTGCCAGCAGAGATCTTAGGGTTAGGGGGACCCAGTACTTC.

The chain couples TRBV10-2 to TRBJ2-2, with TRBD2 matching over 10 bases. Germline V lookup: CDR1 WSHSY, CDR2 SAAADI. The CDR3 is made up of 14 amino acids. With 6 bases clipped from V and 4 bases from J, the junction kept 2 bases outside the gene matches. The CDR3 DNA reads as TGCGCCAGCAGATTAGCGGGAGGCACCGGGGAGCTGTTTTTT. This gives the protein CASRLAGGTGELFF.

This chain joins TRBV19 and TRBJ2-3; 9 bases map to TRBD1. This CDR3 has 17 residues. Trimming cost V 1 base and J 2 bases; bases outside gene matches: 7. Germline CDR1 LNHDA, CDR2 SQIVND (reference sequence). The CDR3 region is CASSIVGGQGYTDTQYF. As DNA, the CDR3 is TGTGCCAGTAGTATAGTTGGGGGACAGGGATACACAGATACGCAGTATTTT.

This chain joins TRBV29-1 and TRBJ2-1; 11 nucleotides line up with TRBD2. The CDR3 is 19 residues long. Germline V gene data show CDR1 as SQVTM and CDR2 as ANQGSEA. Unmatched junction bases numbered 16, after V lost 6 bases and J lost 0 bases. The CDR3 reads CSVPRTSGRSGSSYNEQFF. The CDR3 DNA reads TGCAGCGTCCCAAGGACTAGCGGGCGGAGCGGAAGCTCCTACAATGAGCAGTTCTTC.

The gene calls are TRBV28 and TRBJ1-4, with D perhaps matching TRBD1 (6 bases). Germline loops: CDR1 MDHEN, CDR2 SYDVKM. The CDR3 length is 18 residues. The V end lost 4 bases, the J end lost 8 bases, and 26 bases lay between the germline ends. The CDR3 bases are TGTGCCAGCAGTTCCCGTTTACAGGGAAGAGGACGTTCCGAAAAACTGTTTTTT. Protein product: CASSSRLQGRGRSEKLFF. Using reference TRBV28 and TRBJ1-4 for the parts outside the CDR3, the full variable domain is DVKVTQSSRYLVKRTGEKVFLECVQDMDHENMFWYRQDPGLGLRLIYFSYDVKMKEKGDIPEGYSVSREKKERFSLILESASTNQTSMYLCASSSRLQGRGRSEKLFFGSGTQLSVL.

The chain links TRBV5-4 to TRBJ1-4, with D perhaps matching TRBD1 (6 bases). The CDR3 covers 15 residues. V dropped 4 bases and J dropped 6 bases, with 16 bases sitting between them. CDR1 SGHNT and CDR2 YYREEE come from the germline V gene (reference sequence). CDR3 loop: CASSPSGGAYEKLFF. For the CDR3, the DNA is TGTGCCAGCAGCCCCAGTGGGGGCGCGTATGAAAAACTGTTTTTT.

The chain has TRBV5-1 and TRBJ2-3; a weak D match, TRBD1 (5 bases). CDR3 length: 15 amino acids. Trimming removed 0 bases from V and 4 bases from J, with 12 bases in between. Per germline, CDR1 SGHRS and CDR2 YFSETQ. CDR3 sequence reads: CASSLAQGLADTQYF. In nucleotides, the CDR3 is TGCGCCAGCAGCTTGGCCCAGGGCCTTGCAGATACGCAGTATTTT.

V usage is TRBV19 and J usage is TRBJ2-2; TRBD1 matches at 7 bases. CDR1 LNHDA and CDR2 SQIVND come from the germline V gene (reference sequence). V lost 6 bases to trimming and J lost 5 bases; unmatched junction nucleotides: 6. The CDR3 is 14 amino acids. This chain's CDR3 is CASRFTGETGELFF. The CDR3 DNA is TGTGCCAGTAGATTTACAGGGGAGACCGGGGAGCTGTTTTTT.

The chain joins TRBV5-1 to TRBJ2-3, with D possibly TRBD2 on 6 matching bases. V was trimmed by 3 bases and J by 3 bases, leaving 17 bases between them. CDR3 length: 16 residues. The V gene's germline CDR1 is SGHRS and CDR2 YFSETQ. The CDR3 spells CASSWSFGAGTDTQYF. CDR3 coding DNA: TGCGCCAGCAGCTGGTCCTTTGGGGCGGGGACAGATACGCAGTATTTT.

This clone was found once. The chain is built from TRBV10-3 and TRBJ2-3; 10 positions match TRBD1. CDR1 and CDR2 (germline): ENHRY, SYGVKD. The CDR3 covers 13 residues. V gave up 6 bases and J gave up 4 bases; unmatched junction bases: 1. For the CDR3, the DNA is TGTGCCATCAGCGGACAGGGGGCAGATACGCAGTATTTT. It yields the protein CAISGQGADTQYF.

The chain has TRBV18 and TRBJ2-6; tentatively, D is TRBD1 (6 bases). The V end was cut by 4 bases, the J end by 0 bases, with 16 bases between. CDR1 and CDR2 (germline): KGHSH, LQKENI. The CDR3 runs to 18 residues. The CDR3 DNA follows: TGTGCCAGCTCACGAGGACAGACGATGAGCTCTGGGGCCAACGTCCTGACTTTC. Its protein is CASSRGQTMSSGANVLTF.

The chain is built from TRBV28 and TRBJ2-7; D is ambiguous. CDR3 length: 11 residues. Trimming took off 7 bases at V and 9 bases at J, with 13 bases between the two ends. CDR1 and CDR2 from the germline V gene are MDHEN and SYDVKM. The CDR3 coding sequence is TGTGCCAGCACCTCTTCATCGGGGCAGTACTTC. Protein: CASTSSSGQYF.

This sequence joins TRBV5-4 and TRBJ2-1; D may be TRBD2 (5 bases). The CDR3 extends over 14 amino acids. The V gene's germline CDR1 is SGHNT and CDR2 YYREEE (reference sequence). V lost 4 bases to trimming and J lost 9 bases, with 17 bases between them. The CDR3 nucleotides read TGTGCCAGCAGCCAAGGAGGCTCGACGGGTGAGCAGTTCTTC. It translates to CASSQGGSTGEQFF.

The chain carries TRBV30 and TRBJ1-5, with D possibly matching TRBD1 (5 bases). The V end lost 1 base, the J end lost 7 bases, and 14 bases lay between the germline ends. The CDR3 is made up of 14 amino acids. Germline values: CDR1 GTSNPN, CDR2 SVGIG (reference sequence). The CDR3 sequence is CAWSGLRGTQPQHF. The CDR3 DNA reads as TGTGCCTGGAGTGGTCTTCGCGGGACGCAGCCCCAGCATTTT.

The V call is TRBV7-9, the J call TRBJ1-2, with TRBD1 matching 12 bases. Looked up from germline, CDR1 is SEHNR and CDR2 is FQNEAQ (reference sequence). The CDR3 extends over 16 amino acids. Trimming removed 1 base from V and 3 bases from J; junction bases left unmatched: 3. DNA of the CDR3: TGTGCCAGCAGCTTAGGCGGGACAGGGGGCGACTATGGCTACACCTTC. It is translated as CASSLGGTGGDYGYTF.

V gene TRBV2 combines with J gene TRBJ2-7; the match to TRBD1 covers 7 bases. The CDR3 spans 14 residues. Germline V gene data show CDR1 as SNHLY and CDR2 as FYNNEI. The CDR3 bases are TGTGCGACCCTAGGGACAGCGAACTCCTACGAGCAGTACTTC. Translating it yields CATLGTANSYEQYF. The whole variable domain, filled in from reference TRBV2 and TRBJ2-7, reads EPEVTQTPSHQVTQMGQEVILRCVPISNHLYFYWYRQILGQKVEFLVSFYNNEISEKSEIFDDQFSVERPDGSNFTLKIRSTKLEDSAMYFCATLGTANSYEQYFGPGTRLTVT.

The genes are TRBV28 and TRBJ1-4; TRBD1 agrees at 8 bases. The trim removed 7 bases at V and 3 bases at J, leaving 1 base unmatched. There are 13 residues in the CDR3. Germline V gene lookup returns CDR1 MDHEN and CDR2 SYDVKM. The CDR3 here is CASTTGANEKLFF. The DNA for the CDR3 is TGTGCCAGCACGACAGGGGCTAATGAAAAACTGTTTTTT.

The CDR3 is CASSSTRQGLQFF. CDR3 nucleotide sequence: TGTGCCAGCAGCTCCACTCGGCAGGGACTTCAGTTCTTC. The chain combines TRBV7-8 with TRBJ2-1, with D perhaps TRBD2 (6 bases). This CDR3 region has 13 residues. CDR1 is SGHVS, CDR2 FQNEAQ, per germline. The V gene lost 4 bases and the J gene lost 13 bases, with 17 bases spanning the gap.

Regarding this clone: In the same sample, other DNA sequences code for this CDR3. The chain combines TRBV24-1 with TRBJ2-1; possibly TRBD2 for D (6 bases). Trimming stripped 5 bases from V and 4 bases from J, with 11 bases between. The CDR3 extends over 14 amino acids. The germline V gene has CDR1 KGHDR and CDR2 SFDVKD. The DNA for the CDR3 is TGTGCCACCAGTGGTAGCGGAGCTTACAATGAGCAGTTCTTC. Encoded protein: CATSGSGAYNEQFF.

The chain couples TRBV19 to TRBJ1-2; D not resolved. The CDR3 covers 17 residues. Trimming removed 5 bases from V and 7 bases from J, with 26 bases in between. CDR1 is LNHDA and CDR2 is SQIVND in the germline V gene (reference sequence). The CDR3 spells CASSRLIDTSFFAGYTF. The CDR3 DNA follows: TGTGCCAGTAGTCGCCTAATTGACACATCGTTCTTCGCTGGCTACACCTTC. Filled out from reference TRBV19 and TRBJ1-2, the complete variable domain reads DGGITQSPKYLFRKEGQNVTLSCEQNLNHDAMYWYRQDPGQGLRLIYYSQIVNDFQKGDIAEGYSVSREKKESFPLTVTSAQKNPTAFYLCASSRLIDTSFFAGYTFGSGTRLTVV.

Regarding this clone: This sample includes further DNA sequences coding for the same CDR3. V gene TRBV11-2 combines with J gene TRBJ2-5; 8 nucleotides match TRBD1. V shed 0 bases, J shed 5 bases, and the junction held 2 bases outside the gene matches. From germline, CDR1 is SGHAT and CDR2 FQNNGV. CDR3 length equals 14 residues. In nucleotides, the CDR3 is TGTGCCAGCAGCTTAGAGGCAGGGGGCGAGACCCAGTACTTC. Protein: CASSLEAGGETQYF.

The chain has TRBV9 and TRBJ2-1; TRBD2 aligns across 10 bases. Germline V gives CDR1 SGDLS, CDR2 YYNGEE. The CDR3 consists of 15 residues. V lost 2 bases, J lost 9 bases, and 8 bases stayed unmatched. This CDR3 reads CASSVVDSGRFEQFF. DNA of the CDR3: TGTGCCAGCAGCGTTGTGGATAGCGGGAGGTTTGAGCAGTTCTTC.

V is TRBV5-1 and J is TRBJ2-1; 12 nucleotides line up with TRBD2. The CDR3 has 15 residues. The germline gives CDR1 SGHRS, CDR2 YFSETQ. J was trimmed by 10 bases and V by 0 bases; bases with no gene match: 5. The CDR3 loop reads CASSLAASGRAEQFF. In nucleotides, the CDR3 is TGCGCCAGCAGCTTGGCCGCTAGCGGGAGGGCCGAGCAGTTCTTC. The whole variable domain, remainder taken from reference TRBV5-1 and TRBJ2-1, is KAGVTQTPRYLIKTRGQQVTLSCSPISGHRSVSWYQQTPGQGLQFLFEYFSETQRNKGNFPGRFSGRQFSNSRSEMNVSTLELGDSALYLCASSLAASGRAEQFFGPGTRLTVL.

J is TRBJ2-3 and V is TRBV29-1, with 9 bases that match TRBD1. The V and J ends lost 8 bases and 4 bases, in that order; junction bases with no gene match: 10. The CDR3 is 14 amino acids. In germline, CDR1 is SQVTM, CDR2 ANQGSEA. CDR3 sequence (DNA): TGCAGCCTCGCCCCGGGACAGGGCTCAGATACGCAGTATTTT. Translated, it gives CSLAPGQGSDTQYF.

This chain links TRBV19 with TRBJ1-4, with TRBD1 matching over 10 bases. CDR1 and CDR2 (germline): LNHDA, SQIVND (reference sequence). The trim removed 6 bases at V and 5 bases at J, leaving 3 bases unmatched. There are 14 residues in the CDR3. The CDR3 loop reads CASSDRGQNEKLFF. In DNA form, the CDR3 reads TGTGCCAGTAGCGACAGGGGGCAGAATGAAAAACTGTTTTTT.

The chain is built from TRBV28 and TRBJ1-1, with 7 bases aligning to TRBD1. V lost 6 bases and J lost 0; bases outside the gene matches: 4. This CDR3 spans 14 amino acids. Germline CDR1 is MDHEN and CDR2 is SYDVKM. DNA of the CDR3: TGTGCCAGCAGCCACAGGGGAATGAACACTGAAGCTTTCTTT. Protein sequence: CASSHRGMNTEAFF.

Regarding this clone: A junction boundary mismatches the germline segment, possibly from a read error. The chain carries TRBV7-7 and TRBJ2-1, with 8 bases matching TRBD1. The CDR3 is 14 residues long. From germline, CDR1 is SSHAT and CDR2 FNYEAQ (reference sequence). CDR3 in DNA: TGTGCTAGCAGCTTATACAGGGGGTCACAAGAGCAGTTCTTC. This gives the protein CASSLYRGSQEQFF.

This chain links TRBV5-6 with TRBJ2-7; TRBD1 might be the D (6 bases). The CDR3 contains 14 residues. Germline V CDR1 and CDR2: SGHDT, YYEEEE. The V gene lost 2 bases and the J gene lost 0 bases, with 9 bases spanning the gap. CDR3 coding DNA: TGTGCCAGCAGCTTAACAGGGCTCTCCTACGAGCAGTACTTC. This gives the protein CASSLTGLSYEQYF.